The source of this TCR beta chain is a study of T cell responses to AZD1222 COVID-19 vaccine. V was clipped by 6 bases and J by 2 bases; unmatched bases: 7. The CDR3 runs 16 residues. Germline-derived CDR1 and CDR2 are SGHRS and YFSETQ. TCRdb's table, derived via immunoSEQ multiplex PCR, lists solely in-frame clones and lacks some. This table has around 70,000 clones, around nine tenths appearing once. This clone was recorded only once. Its specificity is unknown. Study-level points and caveats: Sampling captured repertoires only after the peak T cell response. At baseline, seropositivity was found in only six or seven AZD1222 recipients. Reportedly, close to half of spike-specific TCRs are directed against unmutated variant regions.

Sequenced material: peripheral blood, taken on day 0 of AZD1222 vaccination. The chain joins TRBV5-1 to TRBJ2-3, with TRBD2 matching 12 bases. This clonotype was sampled from an adult in good health. For the CDR3, the DNA is TGCGCCAGCACCCTGCGACTAGCGGGAGACACAGATACGCAGTATTTT. Its protein is CASTLRLAGDTDTQYF.